This T cell receptor beta chain was observed in a study of CD8 T cell repertoires and HIV-1 epitope variants. The wider study: Controls included no peptide, Ebola AY9 epitope, and a CMV, EBV, flu pool. Equal numbers of autologous T cell-negative cells presented antigen to enriched T cells.

Study-wide results and caveats: The assay identified only TCR beta chains of antigen-proliferating T cells. Of roughly ten antigen-specific beta clonotypes, 5 or 6 appeared to cross-react with escape variants.

Repertoires were generated with immunoSEQ multiplex PCR, while TCRdb's copy carries only in-frame clones and drops some. Of about 5,500 clones listed, just under 70% are singletons. Concerning this clone: Its specificity is not known.

The CDR3 covers 14 residues. Trimming removed 4 bases from V and 6 bases from J, with 15 bases in between. Germline CDR1 and CDR2: SGDLS and YYNGEE. This chain uses TRBV9 with TRBJ2-3, with D possibly TRBD2 on 5 matching bases. Sequences were obtained from cultured CD8+ T cells derived from PBMCs. This TCR derives from a male donor with HIV. The CDR3 DNA reads TGTGCCAGCAGCCTCCCGACTATTTCGGATACGCAGTATTTT. This gives the protein CASSLPTISDTQYF.